Detailed here is one TCR beta chain. Only in-frame clones appear in the TCRdb table, and some are missing; sequencing was by immunoSEQ multiplex PCR. The data show 80,000 to 95,000 clones, approximately 94% seen once. This sample was taken from a study of cytomegalovirus exposure and HLA in healthy donors. Germline CDR1 is MRHNA and CDR2 is SNTAGT. The V and J ends lost 4 bases and 5 bases respectively, with 15 bases between them. This CDR3 is 14 amino acids long. The receptor comes from a woman younger than 45 in good health and CMV-seropositive. The V and J genes are TRBV6-4 and TRBJ2-7; D might be TRBD2 (6 bases). The source material was PBMCs. The CDR3 protein is CASSAETSSHEQYF. As DNA, the CDR3 is TGTGCCAGCAGTGCCGAGACTAGTTCGCACGAGCAGTACTTC.